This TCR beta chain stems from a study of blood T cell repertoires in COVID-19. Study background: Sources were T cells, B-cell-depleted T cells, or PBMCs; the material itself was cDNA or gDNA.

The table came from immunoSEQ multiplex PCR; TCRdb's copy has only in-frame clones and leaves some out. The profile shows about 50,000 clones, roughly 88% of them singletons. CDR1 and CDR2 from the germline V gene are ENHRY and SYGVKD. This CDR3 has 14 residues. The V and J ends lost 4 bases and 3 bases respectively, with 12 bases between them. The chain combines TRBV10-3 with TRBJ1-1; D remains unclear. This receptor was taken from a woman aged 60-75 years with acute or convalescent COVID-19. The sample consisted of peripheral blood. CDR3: CAISGGLTYTEAFF. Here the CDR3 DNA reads TGTGCCATCAGTGGCGGCCTCACTTACACTGAAGCTTTCTTT.